This is a list of T cell receptor beta chains from one sample in a study of cytomegalovirus exposure and HLA in healthy donors. Generated by immunoSEQ multiplex PCR, the TCRdb table keeps only in-frame clones and is missing some. The table shows around 300,000 clones, with about nine tenths occurring only once. The sample was PBMCs. The receptor source for this set is a woman aged 25 to 39 in good health and CMV-seropositive. Each CDR3 is given with its conserved first and last residue. The D gene is left open where the match is weak. Size tells how often a clone was seen (once, few, many) or the class of an expanded clone, and some rows leave it out.

TRBJ1-3,TRBD1,-,TRBV6-1,TGTGCCAGCAGTAGGGACAGGAGCTCTGGAAACACCATATATTTT,CASSRDRSSGNTIYF
TRBJ2-2,-,-,TRBV5-1,TGCGCCAGCAGCTTGGGGACAGCGACCGGGGAGCTGTTTTTT,CASSLGTATGELFF
TRBJ2-1,-,few,TRBV7-3,TGTGCCAGCAGCTTAAGAGCGGCAGGTTTCGGGTTGAATGAGCAGTTCTTC,CASSLRAAGFGLNEQFF
TRBJ2-1,-,-,TRBV11-3,TGTGCCAGCAGCTTACCAGCAAGTGAGCAGTTCTTC,CASSLPASEQFF
TRBJ2-1,TRBD2,-,TRBV29-1,TGCAGCGTTGTACTAGCGGGACACAATGAGCAGTTCTTC,CSVVLAGHNEQFF
TRBJ1-2,TRBD1,once,TRBV28,TGTGCCAGCAGTTCATTGACAGGGACTAACGGCTACACCTTC,CASSSLTGTNGYTF
TRBJ1-2,-,-,TRBV13,TGTGCCAGCAGCCCCGGAGACACAGGGCCCATCCACTATGGCTACACCTTC,CASSPGDTGPIHYGYTF
TRBJ2-2,-,-,TRBV28,TGTGCCAGCAGTTTTTGGGGGTCCGCTACGAACACCGGGGAGCTGTTTTTT,CASSFWGSATNTGELFF
TRBJ2-2,TRBD1,-,TRBV6-1,TGTGCCAGCAGTCGGGACAGGATAAACACCGGGGAGCTGTTTTTT,CASSRDRINTGELFF
TRBJ2-1,TRBD2,-,TRBV30,TGTGCCTGGAGTGTAAATGGGGGGGGAACATACAATGAGCAGTTCTTC,CAWSVNGGGTYNEQFF
TRBJ2-2,-,-,TRBV7-9,TGTGCCCCCTCGGGGGTCGGCACCGGGGAGCTGTTTTTT,CAPSGVGTGELFF
TRBJ2-7,TRBD2,-,TRBV5-6,TGTGCCAGCAGCTTGGGACTAGCGGGAGAGCAGTACTTC,CASSLGLAGEQYF